This T cell receptor (beta chain) was sequenced in a study of blood T cell repertoires in COVID-19. As for the study in general: Whether acute or convalescent, the COVID-19 samples came from the United States, Italy and Spain. PBMCs, B-cell-depleted T cells, or T cells provided the cDNA or gDNA that made up the material.

In the authors' workflow: Amplification from reference gene primers served as the basis for estimated nucleated cell counts. The repertoire was sequenced with immunoSEQ multiplex PCR; TCRdb's copy has only in-frame clones and lacks some. V, J and clone size are those of that table, while D and trimming were read from the DNA. This table has about 360,000 clones, around 90% appearing once. The CDR3 has 18 amino acids. J gave up 3 bases and V 5 bases, and 13 bases lay outside the gene matches. Germline V gene sequence: CDR1 SGHVS, CDR2 FNYEAQ. This clone came up once. The source of this sequence is a human donor in a cohort sampled during active COVID-19. V and J are TRBV7-6 and TRBJ2-3; 11 nucleotides match TRBD2. The sequencing input was peripheral blood. CDR3 residues: CASSHTSGSHLQTDTQYF. CDR3 bases: TGTGCCAGCAGCCATACTAGCGGGAGTCATTTGCAGACAGATACGCAGTATTTT. Supplemented by reference TRBV7-6 and TRBJ2-3, the full variable domain reads GAGVSQSPRYKVTKRGQDVALRCDPISGHVSLYWYRQALGQGPEFLTYFNYEAQQDKSGLPNDRFSAERPEGSISTLTIQRTEQRDSAMYRCASSHTSGSHLQTDTQYFGPGTRLTVL.